The rows below give T cell receptor beta chains drawn from one sample of a study of vaccination effects on CD4 cells after COVID-19. Antigens of these TCRs are unknown. Clones were read by immunoSEQ multiplex PCR, and TCRdb kept only the in-frame ones, dropping some. The table lists 20,000 to 25,000 clones, approximately 79% of them singletons. Sequenced material: CD4+ T cells from PBMCs cultured with HCoV-NL63 spike peptides, taken before COVID-19 vaccination. The receptors here all came from a human donor who received a COVID-19 vaccine. CDR3s include the opening cysteine and the closing phenylalanine or tryptophan. A D gene is named only where the DNA matches it firmly. Some rows mark clone size as missing; the rest say once, few, many or name a class of expanded clone.

>-|TRBV10-2|TRBJ2-3|TRBD2
CASSVGGSTDTQYF
TGCGCCAGCAGTGTGGGGGGGTCCACAGATACGCAGTATTTT
>-|TRBV2|TRBJ2-3|-
CASGSLDTQYF
TGTGCCAGCGGATCCCTAGATACGCAGTATTTT
>few|TRBV4-2|TRBJ1-2|TRBD1
CASSQEGDRENGYTF
TGTGCCAGCAGCCAAGAGGGGGACAGGGAGAACGGCTACACCTTC
>-|TRBV2|TRBJ2-3|TRBD2
CASQREGGTDTQYF
TGTGCCAGCCAGCGGGAGGGGGGCACAGATACGCAGTATTTT
>-|TRBV5-4|TRBJ2-7|-
CASSFSKKNSYEQYF
TGTGCCAGCAGCTTCTCCAAAAAAAACTCCTACGAGCAGTACTTC
>-|TRBV12-1|TRBJ2-7|-
CASSPSRVRYEQYF
TGTGCCAGCAGCCCGTCCCGGGTCCGATACGAGCAGTACTTC
>-|TRBV10-2|TRBJ2-7|-
CASSDPWVTYEQYF
TGCGCCAGCAGCGACCCGTGGGTTACCTACGAGCAGTACTTC
>-|TRBV27|TRBJ1-1|-
CASSLSRGTTEAFF
TGTGCCAGCAGTTTGTCCCGGGGGACCACTGAAGCTTTCTTT
>-|TRBV4-2|TRBJ1-2|TRBD1
CASSQEGGTGGIKGYTF
TGTGCCAGCAGCCAAGAAGGCGGGACAGGGGGGATAAAGGGCTACACCTTC
>once|TRBV10-2|TRBJ2-3|TRBD1
CASSIDRDRADTQYF
TGCGCCAGCAGCATTGACAGGGATAGAGCAGATACGCAGTATTTT
>-|TRBV3-1/TRBV3-2|TRBJ2-3|-
CASSPSGGRSTDTQYF
TGTGCCAGCAGCCCGTCTGGCGGGCGTAGCACAGATACGCAGTATTTT
>-|TRBV7-9|TRBJ2-7|TRBD2
CASSSGGRLSSYEQYF
TGTGCCAGCAGCTCCGGGGGGAGACTCTCCTCCTACGAGCAGTACTTC
>few|TRBV3-1/TRBV3-2|TRBJ1-5|-
CASSADSNQPQHF
TGTGCCAGCAGCGCCGATAGCAATCAGCCCCAGCATTTT
>-|TRBV7-2|TRBJ1-3|-
CASSLALGGLGNTIYF
TGTGCCAGCAGCTTAGCGTTGGGGGGGTTGGGAAACACCATATATTTT
>-|TRBV7-2|TRBJ2-3|-
CASSLPKSTDTQYF
TGTGCCAGCAGCTTACCCAAAAGCACAGATACGCAGTATTTT
>-|TRBV11-1|TRBJ1-6|-
CASSARVASPLHF
TGTGCCAGCAGCGCCAGGGTTGCTTCACCCCTCCACTTT
>-|TRBV12-3/TRBV12-4|TRBJ1-5|-
CASSPVENQPQHF
TGTGCCAGCAGCCCGGTCGAGAATCAGCCCCAGCATTTT
>-|TRBV7-9|TRBJ2-7|-
CASSPLEGAYEQYF
TGTGCCAGCAGCCCATTAGAGGGGGCCTACGAGCAGTACTTC
>-|TRBV7-9|TRBJ2-5|TRBD2
CASSLEGGLAGVRETQYF
TGTGCCAGCAGCTTAGAGGGAGGGCTAGCGGGGGTCCGGGAGACCCAGTACTTC
>-|TRBV25-1|TRBJ2-5|TRBD1
CASSDSLGTGTQYF
TGTGCCAGCAGTGATTCCCTGGGGACAGGGACCCAGTACTTC
>once|TRBV7-9|TRBJ2-3|-
CASSHPGKADTQYF
TGTGCCAGCTCCCACCCCGGGAAAGCAGATACGCAGTATTTT
>once|TRBV13|TRBJ2-7|TRBD2
CASSLRGGFKREALIYEQYF
TGTGCCAGCAGCTTACGGGGGGGCTTTAAGCGGGAGGCCCTGATCTACGAGCAGTACTTC
>-|TRBV3-1/TRBV3-2|TRBJ2-7|-
CASSHRGTSYEQYF
TGTGCCAGCAGCCATCGGGGTACCTCCTACGAGCAGTACTTC
>once|TRBV18|TRBJ2-3|TRBD2
CASSGRTSGYTDTQYF
TGTGCCAGCTCAGGAAGGACTAGCGGATACACAGATACGCAGTATTTT
>-|TRBV5-6|TRBJ2-1|-
CASSLEYLGPHGGNEQFF
TGTGCCAGCAGCTTGGAGTACTTGGGACCACACGGGGGAAATGAGCAGTTCTTC
>-|TRBV5-4|TRBJ2-7|TRBD2
CASSRFLAGGPSGEQYF
TGTGCCAGCAGCAGATTCCTAGCGGGGGGTCCCTCCGGGGAGCAGTACTTC
>-|TRBV7-9|TRBJ2-1|-
CASSLGASSGEQFF
TGTGCCAGCAGCTTAGGAGCTAGCTCGGGTGAGCAGTTCTTC
>-|TRBV7-2|TRBJ2-7|-
CASSFLWTSGTHEQYF
-
>few|TRBV6-4|TRBJ1-1|-
CASSDFSWGTEAFF
TGTGCCAGCAGTGACTTTTCATGGGGGACTGAAGCTTTCTTT
>-|TRBV5-6|TRBJ1-1|-
CASSQTVGWTEAFF
TGTGCCAGCAGCCAGACAGTTGGGTGGACTGAAGCTTTCTTT
>-|TRBV29-1|TRBJ2-3|TRBD2
CSVGASGANTDTQYF
TGCAGCGTTGGGGCTAGCGGGGCTAACACAGATACGCAGTATTTT
>-|TRBV4-1|TRBJ2-1|-
CASSQDISRLGYYNEQFF
TGCGCCAGCAGCCAAGATATATCCCGACTAGGGTACTACAATGAGCAGTTCTTC
>-|TRBV11-2|TRBJ2-2|TRBD2
CASSLTSGRAGELFF
TGTGCCAGCAGCTTGACTAGCGGGAGGGCCGGGGAGCTGTTTTTT
>once|TRBV2|TRBJ2-4|-
CASSEQGRAKNIQYF
TGTGCCAGCAGTGAACAGGGGAGGGCCAAAAACATTCAGTACTTC
>-|TRBV10-2|TRBJ1-2|-
CACGGGYGYTF
TGCGCCTGTGGGGGGGGCTATGGCTACACCTTC
>few|TRBV4-2|TRBJ1-3|-
CASSREADSSGNTIYF
TGTGCCAGCAGCCGGGAGGCAGACAGCTCTGGAAACACCATATATTTT
>-|TRBV27|TRBJ2-7|TRBD1
CASSSNTGNRGHEQYF
TGTGCCAGCAGTTCAAACACCGGGAACAGGGGCCACGAGCAGTACTTC
>-|TRBV6-5|TRBJ1-5|-
CASSYSYSALWPQHF
TGTGCCAGCAGTTACTCGTACAGCGCACTATGGCCCCAGCATTTT
>medium-sized|TRBV5-1|TRBJ1-2|TRBD1
CASRIGQGAGGYTF
TGCGCCAGCAGAATCGGTCAGGGGGCGGGAGGCTACACCTTC
>-|TRBV6-1|TRBJ1-2|-
CASSEGGDYGYTF
TGTGCCAGCAGTGAAGGGGGGGACTATGGCTACACCTTC
>few|TRBV7-2|TRBJ1-1|-
CASSLVGGRAEAFF
TGTGCCAGCAGCTTGGTAGGGGGGAGGGCTGAAGCTTTCTTT
>few|TRBV27|TRBJ1-4|TRBD1
CASSFLFGTDNEKLFF
TGTGCCAGCAGTTTCCTCTTCGGGACAGATAATGAAAAACTGTTTTTT
>-|TRBV6-5|TRBJ1-2|TRBD1
CASSYPRTGGTFGYTF
TGTGCCAGCAGTTACCCGCGGACAGGGGGCACATTTGGCTACACCTTC
>-|TRBV13|TRBJ2-5|-
CASSPGEWHSLQETQYF
TGTGCCAGCAGCCCGGGCGAATGGCACAGCCTCCAAGAGACCCAGTACTTC